This T cell receptor (beta chain) was captured by sequencing in a study of cytomegalovirus exposure and HLA in healthy donors. At the level of the study: From donors who were HLA-typed, an early data release held approximately 84 million unique TCRs. Notes on the study in general: The authors later linked a missense DCLRE1C variant to TCR beta V- and J-gene trimming. Associated with cytomegalovirus, according to the listing, were 150 to 200 TCR beta chains. Reportedly, diagnosis of cytomegalovirus status by the classifier showed high specificity and sensitivity.

The primer mix had 60 Vbeta and 13 Jbeta primers. The data were produced by immunoSEQ multiplex PCR, yet TCRdb's version contains in-frame clones alone and is incomplete. The profile shows 90,000 or so clones, roughly 82% of them singletons. The CDR3 has 14 amino acids. Trimming took off 4 bases at V and 4 bases at J, with 14 bases between the two ends. Germline V gene sequence: CDR1 GTSNPN, CDR2 SVGIG (reference sequence). In the case of this clone: The antigen is undetermined.

The chain has TRBV30 and TRBJ2-1; D is unclear. Sequencing used PBMCs. The clonotype originates from a man younger than 45 in good health and CMV-seropositive. As DNA, the CDR3 is TGTGCCTGGATTATGGGCAGCTTTTACAATGAGCAGTTCTTC. Amino acids: CAWIMGSFYNEQFF.